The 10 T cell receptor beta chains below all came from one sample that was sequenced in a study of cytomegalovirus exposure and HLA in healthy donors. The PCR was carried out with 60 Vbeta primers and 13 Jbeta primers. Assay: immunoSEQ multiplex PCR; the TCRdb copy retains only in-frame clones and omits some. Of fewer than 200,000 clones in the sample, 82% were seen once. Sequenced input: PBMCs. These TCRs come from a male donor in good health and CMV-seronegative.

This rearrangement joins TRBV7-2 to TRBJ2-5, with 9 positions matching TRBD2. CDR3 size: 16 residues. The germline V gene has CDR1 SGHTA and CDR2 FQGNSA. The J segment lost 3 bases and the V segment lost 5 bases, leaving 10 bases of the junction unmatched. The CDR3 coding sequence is TGTGCCAGCAGCCGAGGGAGCGGGAGGCGGGAAGAGACCCAGTACTTC. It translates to CASSRGSGRREETQYF.

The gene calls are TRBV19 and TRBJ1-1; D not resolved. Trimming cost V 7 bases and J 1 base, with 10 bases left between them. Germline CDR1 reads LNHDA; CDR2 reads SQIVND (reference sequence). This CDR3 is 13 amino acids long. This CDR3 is CASTTAWNTEAFF. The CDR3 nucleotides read TGTGCCAGTACAACCGCGTGGAACACTGAAGCTTTCTTT.

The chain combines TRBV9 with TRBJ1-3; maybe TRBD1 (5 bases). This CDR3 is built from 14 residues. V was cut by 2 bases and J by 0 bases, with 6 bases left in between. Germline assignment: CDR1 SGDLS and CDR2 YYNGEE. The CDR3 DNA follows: TGTGCCAGCAGCGTGACAGACTCTGGAAACACCATATATTTT. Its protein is CASSVTDSGNTIYF.

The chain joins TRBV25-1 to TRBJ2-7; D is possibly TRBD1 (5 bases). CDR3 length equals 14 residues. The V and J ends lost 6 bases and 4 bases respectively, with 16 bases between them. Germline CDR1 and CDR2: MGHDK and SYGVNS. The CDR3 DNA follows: TGTGCCAGCAGCCCGCGGCAGGGTCTGTACGAGCAGTACTTC. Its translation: CASSPRQGLYEQYF.

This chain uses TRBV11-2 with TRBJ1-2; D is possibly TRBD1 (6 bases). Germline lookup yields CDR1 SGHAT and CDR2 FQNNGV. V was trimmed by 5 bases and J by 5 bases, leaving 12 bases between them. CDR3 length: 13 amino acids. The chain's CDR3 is CASSRDTGYGYTF. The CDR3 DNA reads TGTGCCAGCAGCCGGGACACCGGTTATGGCTACACCTTC.

CDR3 nucleotide sequence: TGCGCCAGCAGTCAACTATTAGGGGGCACCGGGGAGCTGTTTTTT. Translating gives CASSQLLGGTGELFF. The chain links TRBV10-2 to TRBJ2-2; maybe TRBD1 (6 bases). V shed 5 bases and J shed 4 bases, with 14 bases lying between them. The CDR3 has 15 residues. Germline assignment: CDR1 WSHSY and CDR2 SAAADI.

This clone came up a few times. CDR3 region: CASSPGQSSSYEQYF. DNA for the CDR3: TGCGCCAGCAGCCCGGGACAGAGTAGCTCCTACGAGCAGTACTTC. The rearrangement links TRBV4-3 to TRBJ2-7; 7 nucleotides line up with TRBD1. The CDR3 covers 15 residues. Germline loops: CDR1 LGHNA, CDR2 YSLEER. The V gene end was trimmed by 4 bases and the J gene end by 0 bases; junction bases not matched to a gene: 6.

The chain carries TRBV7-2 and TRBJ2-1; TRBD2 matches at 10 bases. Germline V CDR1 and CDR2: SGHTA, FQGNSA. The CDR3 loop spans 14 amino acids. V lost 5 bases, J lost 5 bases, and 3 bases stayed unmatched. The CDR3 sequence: CASSTSGTHNEQFF. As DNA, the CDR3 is TGTGCCAGCAGCACTAGCGGGACCCACAATGAGCAGTTCTTC.

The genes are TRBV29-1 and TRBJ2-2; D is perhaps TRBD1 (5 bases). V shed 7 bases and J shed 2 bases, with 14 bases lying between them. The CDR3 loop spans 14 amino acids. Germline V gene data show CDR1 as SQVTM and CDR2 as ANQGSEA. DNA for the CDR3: TGCAGCGCCCGAAGGGGTCTTAACACCGGGGAGCTGTTTTTT. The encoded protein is CSARRGLNTGELFF.

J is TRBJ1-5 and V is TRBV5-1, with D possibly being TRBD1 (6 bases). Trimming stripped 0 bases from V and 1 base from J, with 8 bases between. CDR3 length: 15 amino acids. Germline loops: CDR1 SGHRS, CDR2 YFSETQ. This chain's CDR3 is CASSLGGGSNQPQHF. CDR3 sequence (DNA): TGCGCCAGCAGCTTGGGAGGGGGAAGCAATCAGCCCCAGCATTTT.